This T cell receptor (beta chain) derives from a study of shared clonotypes between healthy human individuals. Germline CDR1 and CDR2: SGHTA and FQGTGA. The length of the CDR3 is 16 residues. Trimming at V came to 1 base and at J to 4 bases, leaving 5 bases not matched to a gene. Genomic DNA for unsorted samples, which was extracted with the QIAamp DNA Blood Mini kit, came from about 90 million PBMCs. The data were produced by immunoSEQ multiplex PCR, yet TCRdb's version contains in-frame clones alone and is incomplete. Altogether some 470,000 clones are present, about three quarters being singletons, with the ten largest covering approximately 12%.

The origin of this receptor is a woman aged 40 to 50 in good health. Some clones in this sample may be carry-over from other donors' samples. The rearrangement joins TRBV7-3 to TRBJ2-3; TRBD2 aligns across 10 bases. The sample comprised PBMCs. Here the CDR3 reads CASSLMPSGSADTQYF. CDR3 sequence (DNA): TGTGCCAGCAGCTTAATGCCTAGCGGGAGTGCAGATACGCAGTATTTT.